This passage covers 10 T cell receptor beta chains from one sample sequenced in a study of OX40 agonist ivuxolimab in advanced cancers. The data were produced by immunoSEQ multiplex PCR, yet TCRdb's version contains in-frame clones alone and is incomplete. The table shows about 45,000 clones, with roughly nine tenths occurring only once. Material: CD4+ or CD8+ T cells sorted from blood, obtained in a trial of the OX40 agonist ivuxolimab. Receptors were obtained from an adult with an advanced solid tumor such as melanoma, head and neck, liver or kidney cancer.

This sequence joins TRBV19 and TRBJ1-2; 12 bases agree with TRBD1. Germline V gives CDR1 LNHDA, CDR2 SQIVND (reference sequence). V trimming: 3 bases; J trimming: 7 bases; junction bases outside the gene matches: 6. The CDR3 consists of 15 residues. CDR3 protein: CASSIPGQGAGGYTF. The CDR3 DNA reads TGTGCCAGTAGTATCCCGGGACAGGGGGCCGGTGGCTACACCTTC.

The table lists this clone with a count of one. CDR3 loop: CASTWVPGNSTNEKLFF. The CDR3 DNA is TGTGCCAGCACCTGGGTACCGGGGAACTCAACTAATGAAAAACTGTTTTTT. The chain combines TRBV6-4 with TRBJ1-4; D is ambiguous. CDR1 and CDR2 from the germline V gene are MRHNA and SNTAGT. This CDR3 spans 17 amino acids. Trimming removed 7 bases at V and 0 bases at J, with 18 bases between.

This clone was detected once. The chain couples TRBV2 to TRBJ1-2; maybe TRBD1 (5 bases). In germline, CDR1 is SNHLY, CDR2 FYNNEI. The ends were cut back, 6 bases at V and 6 bases at J, with 20 bases in the middle. This CDR3 has 15 residues. CDR3: CASSGEGLHRDGYTF. CDR3 in DNA: TGTGCCAGCAGCGGGGAGGGGCTACATCGGGATGGCTACACCTTC.

The V gene is TRBV7-9, the J gene TRBJ1-2; D gene ambiguous. CDR3 length: 13 amino acids. The germline V gene encodes CDR1 SEHNR and CDR2 FQNEAQ (reference sequence). V gave up 7 bases and J gave up 5 bases, with 14 bases separating them. Here the CDR3 DNA reads TGTGCCAGCAACTCCCCCTTAGGATATGGCTACACCTTC. Residues: CASNSPLGYGYTF. The full variable domain, its missing parts supplied by reference TRBV7-9 and TRBJ1-2, is DTGVSQNPRHKITKRGQNVTFRCDPISEHNRLYWYRQTLGQGPEFLTYFQNEAQLEKSRLLSDRFSAERPKGSFSTLEIQRTEQGDSAMYLCASNSPLGYGYTFGSGTRLTVV.

This clone was observed once. The CDR3 nucleotides read TGTGCCAGCAGTTTTCAGTCCCCCGGTAGAAGGACGATGGAGACCCAGTACTTC. This translates into CASSFQSPGRRTMETQYF. The chain has TRBV27 and TRBJ2-5; D not certain. Germline CDR1 and CDR2: MNHEY and SMNVEV (reference sequence). The CDR3 sequence is 18 residues long. V was clipped by 3 bases and J by 5 bases, with 25 bases between them.

The chain has TRBV21-1 and TRBJ1-2. TRBV21-1 is termed a pseudogene. CDR3 length: 14 amino acids. CDR3 residues: CASSKAPDLGGYTF. DNA of the CDR3: TGTGCCAGCAGCAAAGCGCCGGACTTGGGTGGCTACACCTTC.

The V gene is TRBV6-4, the J gene TRBJ2-1; TRBD2 matches at 8 bases. Germline CDR1 and CDR2: MRHNA and SNTAGT. V was pared by 6 bases and J by 8 bases, with 12 bases of the junction left unmatched. CDR3 length equals 15 residues. The CDR3 reads CASRATATSADEQFF. In DNA, the CDR3 is TGTGCCAGCAGAGCCACCGCGACTAGCGCAGATGAGCAGTTCTTC.

The V and J genes are TRBV7-9 and TRBJ2-7; D is unresolved. Trimming pared 5 bases from V and 2 bases from J, leaving 16 bases between. The CDR3 covers 15 residues. Germline CDR1 SEHNR, CDR2 FQNEAQ (reference sequence). The CDR3, as DNA: TGTGCCAGCAGCCTCCCGGAAGGGTACCCCTACGAGCAGTACTTC. It yields the protein CASSLPEGYPYEQYF.

This clone was recorded a few times. The chain is built from TRBV30 and TRBJ2-7; D might be TRBD1 (6 bases). The CDR3 covers 13 residues. Trimming shortened V by 2 bases and J by 4 bases, and 12 bases separated the two germline ends. Germline CDR1 GTSNPN, CDR2 SVGIG (reference sequence). This CDR3 reads CAWSLGQRYEQYF. CDR3 bases: TGTGCCTGGAGTCTAGGACAGAGGTACGAGCAGTACTTC. The variable domain in full, with the rest retrieved from reference TRBV30 and TRBJ2-7, is SQTIHQWPATLVQPVGSPLSLECTVEGTSNPNLYWYRQAAGRGLQLLFYSVGIGQISSEVPQNLSASRPQDRQFILSSKKLLLSDSGFYLCAWSLGQRYEQYFGPGTRLTVT.

The rearrangement uses TRBV4-1 and TRBJ2-1, with unresolved D. From germline, CDR1 is MGHRA and CDR2 YSYEKL. V was clipped by 1 base and J by 6 bases, with 13 bases between them. The CDR3 extends over 15 amino acids. CDR3 in amino acids: CASSQAMVERNEQFF. The CDR3 DNA follows: TGCGCCAGCAGCCAAGCCATGGTCGAGCGCAATGAGCAGTTCTTC.